These 7 T cell receptor beta chains came from one sample sequenced in a study of T and B cells in COVID-19 patients. Each TRB amplification used roughly 230-550 ng of genomic DNA from blood. TRB rearrangements were amplified by multiplex PCR with BIOMED2 TRB-A/B primers. TCRdb passed the multiplex PCR reads through MiXCR, listing each CDR3 protein once. The data show 4,000 or so distinct CDR3 sequences, less than 25% seen once. The sample consisted of blood. These receptors were collected from a human donor with active COVID-19.

The table lists this clonotype with a few counts. The chain has TRBV6-2 or TRBV6-3 and TRBJ2-4; 11 nucleotides match TRBD2. Trimming at V came to 5 bases and at J to 5 bases, leaving 8 bases not matched to a gene. The CDR3 is 16 amino acids. Germline V gives CDR1 MNHEY, CDR2 SVGEGT. The CDR3 region has the DNA TGTGCCAGCAGTCCGCTAGCGGGGGGCAGGGAAAACATTCAGTACTTC. It yields the protein CASSPLAGGRENIQYF.

With regard to this clonotype: This may come from a read error, since a much larger clone is one base off. V and J are TRBV13 and TRBJ2-5; D call uncertain. The germline CDR1 and CDR2 sequences are PRHDT and FYEKMQ (reference sequence). The CDR3 totals 14 residues. The V and J ends lost 6 bases and 2 bases respectively, with 13 bases between them. The CDR3 nucleotides are TGTGCCAGCAGTGAATTTGTGGGGCAAGAGACCCAGTACTTC. Translation: CASSEFVGQETQYF.

Points on this clonotype: A read error may be the cause here, since a much bigger clone is one base away. The chain couples TRBV6-5 to TRBJ2-3, with D tentatively TRBD1 (6 bases). The CDR3 covers 14 residues. From germline, CDR1 is MNHEY and CDR2 SVGAGI. The CDR3 coding sequence is TGTGCCAGCCTCCACCGTGGGGGCACAGATACGAAGTATTTT. This encodes CASLHRGGTDTKYF.

A few counts support this clonotype. This chain uses TRBV6-5 with TRBJ2-5; 7 bases are a match to TRBD2. The CDR3 covers 15 residues. Germline V gene lookup returns CDR1 MNHEY and CDR2 SVGAGI. Trimming took 2 bases from V and 1 from J; bases not matched to a gene: 4. The CDR3 DNA reads TGTGCCAGCAGTTACGCGGCTAGCGGCCAAGAGACCCAGTACTTC. As protein: CASSYAASGQETQYF.

This clonotype was observed at least ten times. The V and J genes are TRBV12-3 or TRBV12-4 and TRBJ1-5, with D hard to call. The CDR3 has 15 amino acids. Deletions cut 2 bases from V and 4 bases from J, with 12 bases between. The DNA for the CDR3 is TGTGCCAGCAGTTTATTGGCGCAGGCTAATCAGCCCCAGCATTTT. Translation gives CASSLLAQANQPQHF.

The CDR3 reads CSVEKSETQYF. DNA of the CDR3: TGCAGTGTCGAGAAGTCGGAGACCCAGTACTTC. The chain couples TRBV20-1 to TRBJ2-5, with D uncertain. The CDR3 length is 11 residues. The V end lost 7 bases, the J end lost 5 bases, and 11 bases lay between the germline ends. The germline V gene encodes CDR1 DFQATT and CDR2 SNEGSKA (reference sequence).

This clonotype has a handful of counts. The chain recombines TRBV20-1 with TRBJ1-5, with 7 bases lining up with TRBD1. After removal of 3 bases from V and 3 bases from J, the junction contained 11 bases not matched to a gene. Germline CDR1 is DFQATT and CDR2 is SNEGSKA (reference sequence). The CDR3 spans 16 residues. The CDR3 is CSASWGDSPFNQPQHF. For the CDR3, the DNA is TGCAGTGCTAGTTGGGGGGACAGTCCCTTCAATCAGCCCCAGCATTTT.